This T cell receptor (beta chain) was identified in a study of T cells in Graves' hyperthyroidism and ophthalmopathy. The germline V gene encodes CDR1 LGHDT and CDR2 YNNKEL (reference sequence). Trimming cost V 4 bases and J 8 bases; bases outside gene matches: 9. The CDR3 contains 15 residues. This clonotype occurred many times. Amplified TCR beta CDR3 regions came from RNA transcripts. An initial round of RT-PCR targeting the TCR CDR3 relied on the HTBI primer set. A single record per CDR3 protein comes from TCRdb applying MiXCR to the multiplex PCR reads. This table has around 600,000 distinct CDR3 sequences, 11% to 15% appearing once.

J is TRBJ2-5 and V is TRBV3-1; 11 nucleotides agree with TRBD2. Sequencing input: blood. The sequence was obtained from a young woman with Graves' ophthalmopathy. CDR3 coding DNA: TGTGCCAGCAGCCCAAGGGCACTAGCGGGAGTTACCCAGTACTTC. This encodes CASSPRALAGVTQYF.